This T cell receptor (beta chain) appears in the sequencing data of a study of cytomegalovirus exposure and HLA in healthy donors. Germline V gives CDR1 KGHSH, CDR2 LQKENI. The CDR3 length is 16 residues. V shed 3 bases, J shed 3 bases, and the junction held 10 bases outside the gene matches. PCR was performed using 60 Vbeta and 13 Jbeta primers. Libraries were prepared by immunoSEQ multiplex PCR; TCRdb keeps only in-frame clonotypes and omits some of them. The sample records approximately 170,000 clones, over 70% being singletons. Source material: PBMCs. This TCR came from a female donor in good health and CMV-seronegative. This rearrangement joins TRBV18 to TRBJ2-5; TRBD1 matches 7 bases. The CDR3 nucleotides are TGTGCCAGCTCACCGACCCGGACAGGCTGGAAAGAGACCCAGTACTTC. Amino acid sequence: CASSPTRTGWKETQYF.